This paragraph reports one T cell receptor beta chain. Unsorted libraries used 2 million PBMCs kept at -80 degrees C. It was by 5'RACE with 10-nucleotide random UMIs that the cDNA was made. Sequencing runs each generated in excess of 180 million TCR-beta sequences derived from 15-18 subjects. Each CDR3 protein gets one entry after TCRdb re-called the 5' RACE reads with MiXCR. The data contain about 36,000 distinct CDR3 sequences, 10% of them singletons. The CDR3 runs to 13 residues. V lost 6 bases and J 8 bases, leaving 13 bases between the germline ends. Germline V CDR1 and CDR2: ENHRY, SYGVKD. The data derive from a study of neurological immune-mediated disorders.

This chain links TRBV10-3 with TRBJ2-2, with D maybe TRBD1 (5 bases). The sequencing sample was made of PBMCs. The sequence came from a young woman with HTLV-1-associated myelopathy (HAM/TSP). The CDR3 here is CAIRTEQRGELFF. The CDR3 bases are TGTGCCATCAGGACAGAGCAAAGGGGGGAGCTGTTTTTT.